The 22 T cell receptor beta chains listed next were all sequenced from one sample in a study of blood T cells in healthy people across ages. The use of a sample-barcoded 5' primer and a J-beta primer mix characterized a second PCR of about 7 to 12 cycles. TCRdb reprocessed the 5' RACE reads with MiXCR, giving one entry per CDR3 protein. The table lists more than 1,400,000 distinct CDR3 sequences, around two fifths of them singletons. Sequencing was done on a sample of blood. Receptors originate from a young woman in good health.

This clonotype came up a few times. The V call is TRBV4-1, the J call TRBJ1-2; possibly TRBD1 for D (5 bases). The germline V gene encodes CDR1 MGHRA and CDR2 YSYEKL. This CDR3 has 15 amino acids. The V gene lost 0 bases and the J gene lost 1 base, with 9 bases spanning the gap. CDR3 protein: CASSQDPGINYGYTF. The CDR3 DNA is TGCGCCAGCAGCCAAGATCCAGGGATTAACTATGGCTACACCTTC.

For the CDR3, the DNA is TGTGCCAGCAGTCTGAGGACAGACCGAGGAGCTTTCTTT. It specifies CASSLRTDRGAFF. V usage is TRBV28 and J usage is TRBJ1-1; a weak D match, TRBD1 (6 bases). Trimming removed 5 bases from V and 10 bases from J, with 17 bases in between. Germline V gene data show CDR1 as MDHEN and CDR2 as SYDVKM. The CDR3 is 13 residues long. The variable domain in full, completed from reference TRBV28 and TRBJ1-1, reads DVKVTQSSRYLVKRTGEKVFLECVQDMDHENMFWYRQDPGLGLRLIYFSYDVKMKEKGDIPEGYSVSREKKERFSLILESASTNQTSMYLCASSLRTDRGAFFGQGTRLTVV.

The genes are TRBV21-1 and TRBJ2-1; TRBD2, the table's D call, lacks a check against the DNA. TRBV21-1 is designated a pseudogene. The CDR3 has 14 residues. The CDR3 DNA is TGTGCCAGCAGTCCGGTCTGGGAGTACAATGAGCAGTTCTTC. Its protein is CASSPVWEYNEQFF.

The CDR3 region is CASSFSVAYGYTF. DNA for the CDR3: TGCGCCAGCAGCTTCAGCGTCGCCTATGGCTACACCTTC. The genes are TRBV5-1 and TRBJ1-2; D is ambiguous. Trimming removed 2 bases at V and 4 bases at J, with 9 bases between. The CDR3 length is 13 residues. The germline gives CDR1 SGHRS, CDR2 YFSETQ.

The rearrangement links TRBV6-1 to TRBJ2-1; 9 nucleotides agree with TRBD2. Germline V CDR1 and CDR2: MNHNS, SASEGT. This CDR3 is built from 19 residues. J was trimmed by 0 bases and V by 4 bases; bases with no gene match: 13. This CDR3 is CASSVRRLTSGSSYNEQFF. CDR3 DNA: TGTGCCAGCAGTGTAAGGAGGTTGACTAGCGGTAGCTCCTACAATGAGCAGTTCTTC.

This chain uses TRBV4-1 with TRBJ1-4; D ambiguous. V was trimmed by 4 bases and J by 10 bases, leaving 10 bases between them. The germline V gene encodes CDR1 MGHRA and CDR2 YSYEKL. This CDR3 region has 12 residues. The CDR3 here is CASSPGPGKLFF. The CDR3 DNA sequence: TGCGCCAGCAGCCCCGGTCCAGGAAAACTGTTTTTT.

J is TRBJ2-5 and V is TRBV12-3 or TRBV12-4; possible D gene TRBD2, 7 bases. The J call is in doubt because the DNA end fits TRBJ2-7 better. The CDR3 totals 15 residues. This chain's CDR3 is CASSLLGGEGVEQYF. In DNA form, the CDR3 reads TGTGCCAGCAGTTTATTAGGCGGGGAGGGGGTCGAGCAGTACTTC.

This chain links TRBV24-1 with TRBJ2-3, with 8 bases fitting TRBD2. Unmatched junction bases numbered 4, after V lost 4 bases and J lost 2 bases. The CDR3 loop spans 15 amino acids. Per the germline V gene, CDR1 is KGHDR and CDR2 is SFDVKD. The CDR3 DNA reads as TGTGCCACCAGTGAAAGGCGGGGGGACACAGATACGCAGTATTTT. It encodes CATSERRGDTDTQYF.

As concerns this clonotype: The junction departs from germline at one end; a sequencing error may be responsible. V gene TRBV7-2 combines with J gene TRBJ1-1, with 8 bases identical to TRBD1. The CDR3 is made up of 14 amino acids. Germline V gene sequence: CDR1 SGHTA, CDR2 FQGNSA. CDR3 amino acids: CASGLGQGGNEAFF. DNA for the CDR3: TGTGCCAGCGGCTTAGGACAGGGTGGAAATGAAGCTTTCTTT.

In this sample, this clonotype turned up a few times. This chain connects TRBV6-5 to TRBJ2-7; maybe TRBD2 (5 bases). The germline V gene has CDR1 MNHEY and CDR2 SVGAGI. This CDR3 is 15 amino acids long. Trimming removed 6 bases at V and 0 bases at J, with 15 bases between. The CDR3 nucleotides are TGTGCCAGCAGCCTAGCAGCGGAGAGCTCCTACGAGCAGTACTTC. Encoded protein: CASSLAAESSYEQYF.

This sequence joins TRBV11-2 and TRBJ2-1; D is unresolved. The CDR3 loop spans 14 amino acids. Deletions cut 7 bases from V and 2 bases from J, with 12 bases between. The germline gives CDR1 SGHAT, CDR2 FQNNGV. This CDR3 reads CASTPVVTYNEQFF. CDR3 DNA: TGTGCCAGCACCCCGGTCGTAACCTACAATGAGCAGTTCTTC.

CDR3 in DNA: TGTGCCAGCAGCACCGGGGTATCCCCAACTAATGAAAAACTGTTTTTT. Amino acids: CASSTGVSPTNEKLFF. The chain links TRBV21-1 to TRBJ1-4; the table's D gene call, TRBD1, was not cross checked with the DNA. TRBV21-1 is assigned pseudogene status. The CDR3 has 16 residues.

In nucleotides, the CDR3 is TGTGCCAGCAGCTTTGGGATAACCACAGATACGCAGTATTTT. This encodes CASSFGITTDTQYF. The rearrangement links TRBV7-9 to TRBJ2-3; D gene unclear. CDR3 length: 14 residues. Trimming pared 3 bases from V and 2 bases from J, leaving 9 bases between. Germline CDR1 reads SEHNR; CDR2 reads FQNEAQ (reference sequence).

This clonotype was counted a single time. The chain employs TRBV7-3 and TRBJ2-5; D call uncertain. Germline V gene lookup returns CDR1 SGHTA and CDR2 FQGTGA. CDR3 length: 16 amino acids. V shed 1 base and J shed 0 bases, with 12 bases lying between them. CDR3 nucleotide sequence: TGTGCCAGCAGCTTAATGGCGAGAGCGTACCAAGAGACCCAGTACTTC. Encoded protein: CASSLMARAYQETQYF.

In regard to this clonotype: Germline is not matched at one junction end, which may reflect a read error. The genes are TRBV2 and TRBJ2-4; D may correspond to TRBD1 or TRBD2 (5 bases each). With the DNA end fitting TRBJ2-7 better, the J assignment may be wrong. Germline loops: CDR1 SNHLY, CDR2 FYNNEI. The CDR3 length is 17 residues. The CDR3 here is CTSTQNLGTVGMYEQYF. The CDR3 nucleotides are TGTACCAGCACCCAAAATCTCGGGACGGTCGGGATGTACGAGCAGTACTTC.

This clonotype was seen a few times. The rearrangement links TRBV10-3 to TRBJ1-2, with a weak D call TRBD1 (5 bases). Germline CDR1 reads ENHRY; CDR2 reads SYGVKD. Trimming removed 2 bases from V and 4 bases from J, with 11 bases in between. The CDR3 is 14 residues long. CDR3 residues: CAISEDPTAYGYTF. The CDR3 DNA reads TGTGCCATCAGTGAGGATCCGACAGCCTATGGCTACACCTTC.

The chain links TRBV28 to TRBJ2-1; 8 bases fit TRBD2. The J call is doubtful: the DNA matches TRBJ2-7 better. CDR1 and CDR2 (germline): MDHEN, SYDVKM. The CDR3 has 15 residues. The CDR3 region has the DNA TGTGCCAGCAGTTACAAAGCGGGAGAGAACAATGAGCAGTACTTC. This codes for CASSYKAGENNEQYF.

V usage is TRBV20-1 and J usage is TRBJ1-2, with D unresolved. With 0 bases removed from V and 5 bases from J, the gap between germline ends came to 10 bases. Germline values: CDR1 DFQATT, CDR2 SNEGSKA (reference sequence). CDR3 length equals 13 residues. This CDR3 is CSARDRTDYGYTF. The DNA of the CDR3 is TGCAGTGCTAGAGATCGAACAGATTATGGCTACACCTTC.

On this clonotype: Its ends do not fully match the called genes, so a read error is possible. J is TRBJ2-7 and V is TRBV29-1; D not certain. Germline V gives CDR1 SQVTM, CDR2 ANQGSEA. CDR3 length equals 13 residues. The CDR3 spells CSVVDRSSYELYF. The CDR3 nucleotides are TGCAGCGTTGTGGACCGAAGCTCCTACGAGCTGTACTTC.

This clonotype occurred a few times. The rearrangement uses TRBV6-5 and TRBJ1-5; 11 positions match TRBD1. CDR3 length: 15 residues. Looked up from germline, CDR1 is MNHEY and CDR2 is SVGAGI. After removal of 1 base from V and 4 bases from J, the junction contained 0 bases not matched to a gene. CDR3 sequence: CASSYWDRGNQPQHF. The CDR3 DNA follows: TGTGCCAGCAGTTACTGGGACAGGGGGAATCAGCCCCAGCATTTT.

The rearrangement uses TRBV6-2 or TRBV6-3 and TRBJ1-5; D possibly corresponds to TRBD1 (6 bases). V lost 6 bases to trimming and J lost 7 bases, with 13 bases between them. The CDR3 has 13 residues. The germline CDR1 and CDR2 sequences are MNHEY and SVGEGT. The CDR3 nucleotides read TGTGCCAGCAGGCCAGGGGTGGAGCAGCCCCAGCATTTT. It yields the protein CASRPGVEQPQHF.

The table lists this clonotype with many counts. The chain has TRBV28 and TRBJ1-2; 8 bases are shared with TRBD1. With 8 bases clipped from V and 1 base from J, the junction kept 9 bases outside the gene matches. The CDR3 totals 15 residues. The germline V gene encodes CDR1 MDHEN and CDR2 SYDVKM. The CDR3 loop is CASGTDRGGNYGYTF. CDR3 in DNA: TGTGCCAGCGGAACCGACAGGGGTGGTAACTATGGCTACACCTTC.